What follows are 10 T cell receptor beta chains derived from one specimen sequenced in a study of blood T cell repertoires in COVID-19. Generated by immunoSEQ multiplex PCR, the TCRdb table keeps only in-frame clones and is missing some. Among roughly 170,000 clones, approximately 84% were seen once, and the ten largest hold under 8.5%. Sequencing was performed on peripheral blood. These TCRs come from a human donor in a cohort sampled during active COVID-19.

The chain combines TRBV6-2 or TRBV6-3 with TRBJ1-6; 10 bases align to TRBD1. The ends lost 2 bases at V and 2 bases at J; junction bases unmatched: 6. The CDR3 loop spans 18 amino acids. The germline gives CDR1 MNHEY, CDR2 SVGEGT. The CDR3 DNA is TGTGCCAGCAGTTACCCCCGGGACAGGGGCCCCTATAATTCACCCCTCCACTTT. It yields the protein CASSYPRDRGPYNSPLHF.

This chain links TRBV7-6 with TRBJ1-1; 7 bases line up with TRBD1. The germline gives CDR1 SGHVS, CDR2 FNYEAQ. The CDR3 runs 15 residues. The J segment lost 6 bases and the V segment lost 5 bases, leaving 12 bases of the junction unmatched. The CDR3 sequence is CASSALGQLYAEAFF. The CDR3, as DNA: TGTGCCAGCAGCGCCCTGGGACAGCTTTACGCTGAAGCTTTCTTT.

The J gene is TRBJ2-6, the V gene TRBV30; D gene unclear. Trimming took 0 bases from V and 2 from J, leaving 8 bases between them. Germline V gene lookup returns CDR1 GTSNPN and CDR2 SVGIG (reference sequence). The CDR3 loop spans 15 amino acids. The CDR3: CAWSVHRAGANVLTF. CDR3 nucleotides: TGTGCCTGGAGTGTACACCGGGCTGGGGCCAACGTCCTGACTTTC. The full variable domain, in which reference TRBV30 and TRBJ2-6 provide the parts outside the CDR3, is SQTIHQWPATLVQPVGSPLSLECTVEGTSNPNLYWYRQAAGRGLQLLFYSVGIGQISSEVPQNLSASRPQDRQFILSSKKLLLSDSGFYLCAWSVHRAGANVLTFGAGSRLTVL.

The chain employs TRBV30 and TRBJ2-7, with 7 bases that match TRBD1. With 0 bases clipped from V and 8 bases from J, the junction kept 7 bases outside the gene matches. This CDR3 comprises 13 residues. Germline V gives CDR1 GTSNPN, CDR2 SVGIG (reference sequence). CDR3 sequence (DNA): TGTGCCTGGAGTGTCGGTGACAGGGATAAGCAGTACTTC. This gives the protein CAWSVGDRDKQYF.

The V gene is TRBV5-1, the J gene TRBJ1-1; 12 bases agree with TRBD1. In germline, CDR1 is SGHRS, CDR2 YFSETQ. Trimming took 4 bases from V and 11 from J; bases not matched to a gene: 18. This CDR3 region has 17 residues. The CDR3 sequence is CASSPHGTGGLLKSAFF. The CDR3 DNA sequence: TGCGCCAGCAGCCCGCACGGGACAGGGGGCTTGTTGAAGTCGGCTTTCTTT.

Note on this clone: Other DNA sequences in this specimen translate into the identical CDR3. The chain is built from TRBV11-1 and TRBJ2-5, with 7 bases aligning to TRBD2. The J segment lost 2 bases and the V segment lost 1 base, leaving 1 base of the junction unmatched. There are 14 residues in the CDR3. Germline loops: CDR1 SGHAT, CDR2 FQDESV (reference sequence). The CDR3 region is CASSLGGGQETQYF. Here the CDR3 DNA reads TGTGCCAGCAGCTTAGGGGGAGGGCAAGAGACCCAGTACTTC.

V usage is TRBV7-2 and J usage is TRBJ1-1; 9 bases fit TRBD1. V shed 5 bases, J shed 4 bases, and the junction held 8 bases outside the gene matches. Germline loops: CDR1 SGHTA, CDR2 FQGNSA. The CDR3 contains 15 residues. The CDR3 DNA reads TGTGCCAGCAGCCACCGACAGGGGGTAGGCACTGAAGCTTTCTTT. It codes for CASSHRQGVGTEAFF.

The chain combines TRBV6-6 with TRBJ2-7; 10 bases align to TRBD1. Trimming cost V 5 bases and J 5 bases; bases outside gene matches: 3. The CDR3 length is 13 residues. In germline, CDR1 is MNHNY, CDR2 SVGAGI (reference sequence). DNA for the CDR3: TGTGCCAGCAGTGGCGACAGGGGGCACGAGCAGTACTTC. Translated, it gives CASSGDRGHEQYF.

The chain links TRBV6-4 to TRBJ1-1, with D uncertain. Germline values: CDR1 MRHNA, CDR2 SNTAGT. The CDR3 totals 13 residues. V lost 5 bases and J lost 1, with 8 bases in between. The CDR3 here is CASSPQENTEAFF. The CDR3 DNA is TGTGCCAGCAGTCCGCAGGAGAACACTGAAGCTTTCTTT.

The rearrangement links TRBV7-8 to TRBJ2-7, with D perhaps TRBD2 (5 bases). CDR3 length: 14 amino acids. Germline V gives CDR1 SGHVS, CDR2 FQNEAQ. With 5 bases removed from V and 2 bases from J, the gap between germline ends came to 13 bases. CDR3 bases: TGTGCCAGCAGCCGAGGACGGGGTCCCTACGAGCAGTACTTC. It is translated as CASSRGRGPYEQYF.